This T cell receptor (beta chain) was captured in a study of blood T cell repertoires in COVID-19. Study in general: Italy, Spain and the United States were the sources of the convalescent and acute COVID-19 samples. Sample material is recorded as cDNA or gDNA derived from T cells, B-cell-depleted T cells, or PBMCs.

The method was immunoSEQ multiplex PCR; TCRdb's version includes in-frame clones alone and lacks a portion of them. The sample includes roughly 140,000 clones, around 81% of them seen just once. V lost 2 bases and J 2 bases, leaving 7 bases between the germline ends. The CDR3 is 15 residues long. Germline-derived CDR1 and CDR2 are LNHDA and SQIVND (reference sequence). This sequence was found in a woman in her forties or fifties with acute or convalescent COVID-19. The sample was peripheral blood. The chain recombines TRBV19 with TRBJ2-6; D might be TRBD2 (5 bases). CDR3 sequence reads: CASSIKGAGANVLTF. CDR3 in DNA: TGTGCCAGTAGTATAAAGGGAGCTGGGGCCAACGTCCTGACTTTC.